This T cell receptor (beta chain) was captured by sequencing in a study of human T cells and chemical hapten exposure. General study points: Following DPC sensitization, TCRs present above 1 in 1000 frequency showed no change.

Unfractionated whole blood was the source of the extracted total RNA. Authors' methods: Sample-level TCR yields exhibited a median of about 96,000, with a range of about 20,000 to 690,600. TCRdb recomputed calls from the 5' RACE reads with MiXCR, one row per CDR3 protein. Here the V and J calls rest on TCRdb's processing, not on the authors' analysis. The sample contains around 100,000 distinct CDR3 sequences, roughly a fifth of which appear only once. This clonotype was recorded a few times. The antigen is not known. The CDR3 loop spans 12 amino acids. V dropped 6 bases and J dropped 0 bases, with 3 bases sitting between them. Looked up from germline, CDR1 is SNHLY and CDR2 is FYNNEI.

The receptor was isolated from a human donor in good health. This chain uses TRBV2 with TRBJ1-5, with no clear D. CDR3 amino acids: CASRDSNQPQHF. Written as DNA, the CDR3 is TGTGCCAGCAGGGATAGCAATCAGCCCCAGCATTTT.